Listed here are 25 T cell receptor beta chains from one sample, sequenced in a study of T cell responses to AZD1222 COVID-19 vaccine. TCRdb keeps only in-frame clones here, not all; method: immunoSEQ multiplex PCR. Of 150,000 to 200,000 clones in the sample, about 92% are singletons; the top ten hold about 9.4%. Sequencing was performed on peripheral blood, taken on day 0 of AZD1222 vaccination. These receptors were taken from an adult in good health.

The sample holds a few counts of this clone. The chain carries TRBV4-2 and TRBJ2-6; no clear D gene. The CDR3 loop spans 15 amino acids. The V gene lost 0 bases and the J gene lost 0 bases, with 3 bases spanning the gap. From germline, CDR1 is LGHNA and CDR2 YNFKEQ. The CDR3 region has the DNA TGTGCCAGCAGCCAAGAGGGCTCTGGGGCCAACGTCCTGACTTTC. Amino acids: CASSQEGSGANVLTF.

The table lists this clone with a count of one. The rearrangement links TRBV28 to TRBJ1-2; a possible D gene is TRBD1 (5 bases). This CDR3 comprises 13 residues. Trimming cost V 4 bases and J 4 bases, with 10 bases left between them. Looked up from germline, CDR1 is MDHEN and CDR2 is SYDVKM. The DNA for the CDR3 is TGTGCCAGCAGTTCTGCACAGGTCTATGGCTACACCTTC. It translates to CASSSAQVYGYTF.

The chain has TRBV12-3 or TRBV12-4 and TRBJ1-2; D ambiguous. The ends were cut back, 7 bases at V and 1 base at J, with 10 bases in the middle. The CDR3 consists of 13 residues. CDR3 sequence (DNA): TGTGCCAGCACCCCGGGTTTTAACTATGGCTACACCTTC. Protein: CASTPGFNYGYTF.

This chain links TRBV19 with TRBJ1-2; weak D call: TRBD1 (6 bases). Germline values: CDR1 LNHDA, CDR2 SQIVND (reference sequence). CDR3 length: 14 amino acids. The V and J ends lost 5 bases and 2 bases respectively, with 12 bases between them. For the CDR3, the DNA is TGTGCCAGTAGTCCTGGAGGGGGGAACTATGGCTACACCTTC. Encoded protein: CASSPGGGNYGYTF.

V gene TRBV18 combines with J gene TRBJ2-7; 7 bases align to TRBD2. The CDR3 covers 13 residues. J lost 5 bases, V lost 2 bases, and 3 bases had no gene match. Germline CDR1 KGHSH, CDR2 LQKENI. CDR3 loop: CASSPTRENEQYF. The CDR3 region has the DNA TGTGCCAGCTCACCAACGCGGGAGAACGAGCAGTACTTC.

The chain employs TRBV4-1 and TRBJ1-1, with a weak D call TRBD1 (5 bases). CDR3 length equals 15 residues. V lost 3 bases and J 1 base, leaving 12 bases between the germline ends. Germline lookup yields CDR1 MGHRA and CDR2 YSYEKL. This chain's CDR3 is CASSHPGLGNTEAFF. CDR3 bases: TGCGCCAGCAGCCATCCGGGACTGGGGAACACTGAAGCTTTCTTT.

The gene calls are TRBV19 and TRBJ1-1, with D hard to call. The V gene lost 3 bases and the J gene lost 1 base, with 12 bases spanning the gap. Germline V gives CDR1 LNHDA, CDR2 SQIVND (reference sequence). CDR3 size: 15 residues. The CDR3 DNA reads as TGTGCCAGTAGTATGGGGTCCTCGGGGAACACTGAAGCTTTCTTT. Protein sequence: CASSMGSSGNTEAFF.

The chain couples TRBV5-1 to TRBJ1-1; D uncertain. CDR3 length equals 13 residues. V lost 2 bases and J lost 1, with 6 bases in between. Germline CDR1 SGHRS, CDR2 YFSETQ. Here the CDR3 DNA reads TGCGCCAGCAGCTTTAGGGAGAACACTGAAGCTTTCTTT. Translating it yields CASSFRENTEAFF.

The genes are TRBV29-1 and TRBJ2-7, with 13 bases aligning to TRBD2. Unmatched junction bases numbered 3, after V lost 6 bases and J lost 4 bases. This CDR3 is built from 13 residues. Germline loops: CDR1 SQVTM, CDR2 ANQGSEA. The DNA of the CDR3 is TGCAGCGTAGGGACTAGCGGGAAGTACGAGCAGTACTTC. It yields the protein CSVGTSGKYEQYF.

V and J are TRBV14 and TRBJ2-7; D gene uncertain. From germline, CDR1 is SGHDN and CDR2 FVKESK. Deletions cut 3 bases from V and 0 bases from J, with 15 bases between. The CDR3 sequence is 16 residues long. The CDR3 here is CASSQGLQRYSYEQYF. The CDR3 DNA reads as TGTGCCAGCAGCCAGGGTCTCCAGCGCTACTCCTACGAGCAGTACTTC.

This clone was counted once. The V and J genes are TRBV14 and TRBJ1-6, with 9 bases that match TRBD1. J gave up 6 bases and V 3 bases, and 3 bases lay outside the gene matches. CDR1 and CDR2 (germline): SGHDN, FVKESK. The CDR3 contains 15 residues. The CDR3 nucleotides read TGTGCCAGCAGCCACCTGGGACAGGGTAATTCACCCCTCCACTTT. It encodes CASSHLGQGNSPLHF.

This clone has just one count. The rearrangement links TRBV30 to TRBJ1-5; D uncertain. Trimming took off 5 bases at V and 5 bases at J, with 13 bases between the two ends. CDR3 size: 13 residues. CDR1 is GTSNPN and CDR2 is SVGIG in the germline V gene (reference sequence). DNA for the CDR3: TGTGCCTGGGGACGGTCATGGGATCAGCCCCAGCATTTT. Translating it yields CAWGRSWDQPQHF.

This clone showed up many times. The rearrangement links TRBV18 to TRBJ2-5, with a possible D match to TRBD2 (5 bases). V shed 3 bases and J shed 3 bases, with 8 bases lying between them. Germline V lookup: CDR1 KGHSH, CDR2 LQKENI. The CDR3 is 13 amino acids. CDR3 in amino acids: CASSPYGEETQYF. The CDR3 bases are TGTGCCAGCTCACCGTACGGGGAAGAGACCCAGTACTTC.

This clone has more than one count but fewer than ten. The V gene is TRBV28, the J gene TRBJ1-2; TRBD1 matches 9 bases. The CDR3 contains 16 residues. Germline values: CDR1 MDHEN, CDR2 SYDVKM. V dropped 5 bases and J dropped 1; count of bases not matched to a gene: 8. DNA for the CDR3: TGTGCCAGCAGTAGAGGAAGGACAGGGGATAACTATGGCTACACCTTC. It yields the protein CASSRGRTGDNYGYTF.

The rearrangement links TRBV18 to TRBJ1-1; 8 nucleotides match TRBD1. Per the germline V gene, CDR1 is KGHSH and CDR2 is LQKENI. CDR3 length: 15 residues. V was pared by 0 bases and J by 3 bases, with 3 bases of the junction left unmatched. CDR3 sequence: CASSPPDRADTEAFF. The DNA of the CDR3 is TGTGCCAGCTCACCACCGGACAGGGCGGACACTGAAGCTTTCTTT.

The chain links TRBV6-6 to TRBJ1-1; D remains ambiguous. Germline CDR1 is MNHNY and CDR2 is SVGAGI (reference sequence). Trimming cost V 9 bases and J 4 bases, with 18 bases left between them. The CDR3 extends over 14 amino acids. The CDR3 protein is CASRPKVGSTEAFF. CDR3 in DNA: TGTGCCAGTCGGCCCAAGGTCGGGAGCACTGAAGCTTTCTTT.

This chain uses TRBV2 with TRBJ2-4, with D unresolved. The V and J ends lost 2 bases and 1 base respectively, with 18 bases between them. Per the germline V gene, CDR1 is SNHLY and CDR2 is FYNNEI. This CDR3 is built from 18 residues. CDR3 loop: CASSERVVRRSAKNIQYF. The CDR3 region has the DNA TGTGCCAGCAGTGAACGCGTCGTTCGGAGATCCGCCAAAAACATTCAGTACTTC.

The V gene is TRBV5-1, the J gene TRBJ1-4; the D gene is possibly TRBD1 (6 bases). Germline V gene lookup returns CDR1 SGHRS and CDR2 YFSETQ. This CDR3 region has 14 residues. The V and J ends lost 4 bases and 4 bases respectively, with 11 bases between them. CDR3 in DNA: TGCGCCAGCAGCCCAACAGGGCTTAATGAAAAACTGTTTTTT. Encoded protein: CASSPTGLNEKLFF.

The chain links TRBV24-1 to TRBJ2-3; D not certain. V lost 5 bases to trimming and J lost 4 bases, with 9 bases between them. This CDR3 has 13 residues. The germline CDR1 and CDR2 sequences are KGHDR and SFDVKD. CDR3 residues: CATSGQVADTQYF. CDR3 DNA sequence: TGTGCCACCAGTGGGCAGGTGGCAGATACGCAGTATTTT.

The chain couples TRBV18 to TRBJ1-2, with D unclear. From germline, CDR1 is KGHSH and CDR2 LQKENI. V was clipped by 3 bases and J by 0 bases, with 11 bases between them. This CDR3 comprises 15 residues. This CDR3 reads CASSPRGLANYGYTF. For the CDR3, the DNA is TGTGCCAGCTCACCGAGAGGCCTGGCTAACTATGGCTACACCTTC. Looking up the rest from reference TRBV18 and TRBJ1-2 gives the full variable domain: NAGVMQNPRHLVRRRGQEARLRCSPMKGHSHVYWYRQLPEEGLKFMVYLQKENIIDESGMPKERFSAEFPKEGPSILRIQQVVRGDSAAYFCASSPRGLANYGYTFGSGTRLTVV.

This chain uses TRBV7-8 with TRBJ2-1, with TRBD2 identical over 10 bases. The CDR3 totals 13 residues. In germline, CDR1 is SGHVS, CDR2 FQNEAQ. V lost 4 bases to trimming and J lost 9 bases; unmatched junction nucleotides: 3. CDR3 bases: TGTGCCAGCAGCTCTAGCGGGAGCCTTGAGCAGTTCTTC. This sequence encodes CASSSSGSLEQFF.

The chain combines TRBV5-1 with TRBJ1-4; perhaps TRBD1 as D (6 bases). Deletions cut 0 bases from V and 0 bases from J, with 12 bases between. Per germline, CDR1 SGHRS and CDR2 YFSETQ. The CDR3 is made up of 17 amino acids. Written as DNA, the CDR3 is TGCGCCAGCAGCTTGGCTTTACAGGGTTCAACTAATGAAAAACTGTTTTTT. Protein: CASSLALQGSTNEKLFF.

The chain has TRBV14 and TRBJ1-6; D is uncertain. The V gene lost 1 base and the J gene lost 7 bases, with 5 bases spanning the gap. From germline, CDR1 is SGHDN and CDR2 FVKESK. The CDR3 runs 13 residues. Here the CDR3 reads CASSQVGNSPLHF. The DNA for the CDR3 is TGTGCCAGCAGCCAAGTAGGCAATTCACCCCTCCACTTT.

This chain connects TRBV6-5 to TRBJ1-3; D is ambiguous. Trimming left V 5 bases short and J 0 bases short, with 8 bases between. CDR3 length equals 14 residues. The germline V gene has CDR1 MNHEY and CDR2 SVGAGI. The CDR3 loop is CASSPVYSGNTIYF. The CDR3 DNA reads as TGTGCCAGCAGTCCCGTTTACTCTGGAAACACCATATATTTT.

The chain recombines TRBV19 with TRBJ2-3, with D unclear. V gave up 7 bases and J gave up 2 bases, with 7 bases separating them. CDR1 and CDR2 from the germline V gene are LNHDA and SQIVND (reference sequence). CDR3 length equals 12 residues. In nucleotides, the CDR3 is TGTGCCAGTAAAGGGTTCACAGATACGCAGTATTTT. Protein product: CASKGFTDTQYF.